The 30 T cell receptor beta chains listed next were all sequenced from one sample in a study of cytomegalovirus exposure and HLA in healthy donors. It was with 60 Vbeta and 13 Jbeta primers that the PCR ran. Some clones are missing from TCRdb's copy, which holds only in-frame ones; the method was immunoSEQ multiplex PCR. This sample has about 160,000 clones, with approximately 81% found just once. The sample comprised PBMCs. All receptors derive from a man younger than 35 in good health and CMV-seronegative.

The chain joins TRBV5-6 to TRBJ1-5, with D unclear. The germline CDR1 and CDR2 sequences are SGHDT and YYEEEE. The CDR3 has 14 residues. Trimming pared 0 bases from V and 2 bases from J, leaving 6 bases between. This chain's CDR3 is CASSLGGGNQPQHF. CDR3 in DNA: TGTGCCAGCAGCTTGGGGGGAGGCAATCAGCCCCAGCATTTT.

The V and J genes are TRBV6-5 and TRBJ2-7, with 8 bases lining up with TRBD1. Per the germline V gene, CDR1 is MNHEY and CDR2 is SVGAGI. CDR3 length: 15 amino acids. V lost 5 bases to trimming and J lost 3 bases; unmatched junction nucleotides: 9. DNA for the CDR3: TGTGCCAGCAGTAGGACAGGGCTCAGCTTCTACGAGCAGTACTTC. Encoded protein: CASSRTGLSFYEQYF.

V gene TRBV28 combines with J gene TRBJ1-2, with D possibly TRBD1 on 6 matching bases. This CDR3 spans 15 amino acids. Germline V lookup: CDR1 MDHEN, CDR2 SYDVKM. V lost 10 bases, J lost 4 bases, and 22 bases lay in between. As DNA, the CDR3 is TGTGCCACCGACGGGTGGGCAGGGGACATCTATGGCTACACCTTC. It yields the protein CATDGWAGDIYGYTF.

The chain links TRBV1 to TRBJ2-7; no DNA check was done on the table's D call, TRBD2. TRBV1 is a documented pseudogene. This CDR3 has 14 amino acids. CDR3 DNA sequence: TGCACCAGCAGCATACCGGGAACGTACTACGAGCAGTACTTC. This translates into CTSSIPGTYYEQYF.

The rearrangement uses TRBV5-8 and TRBJ2-7; possible D gene TRBD1, 5 bases. Germline CDR1 SGHTS, CDR2 YDEGEE. The CDR3 length is 13 residues. Trimming removed 3 bases at V and 4 bases at J, with 11 bases between. As DNA, the CDR3 is TGTGCCAGCAGCTCGGACAAATTTTACGAGCAGTACTTC. It specifies CASSSDKFYEQYF.

This chain uses TRBV5-6 with TRBJ1-3; D unresolved. This CDR3 region has 13 residues. V was shortened by 9 bases and J by 0 bases, with 10 bases between the two germline ends. Germline loops: CDR1 SGHDT, CDR2 YYEEEE. DNA of the CDR3: TGTGCCACGGGCGGGCGCTCTGGAAACACCATATATTTT. Translated, it gives CATGGRSGNTIYF.

This chain's CDR3 is CASRRTASGNTIYF. CDR3 sequence (DNA): TGTGCCAGCAGAAGGACAGCCTCTGGAAACACCATATATTTT. The chain recombines TRBV6-1 with TRBJ1-3; possible D gene TRBD1, 6 bases. This CDR3 is built from 14 residues. V shed 6 bases and J shed 0 bases, with 9 bases lying between them. The V gene's germline CDR1 is MNHNS and CDR2 SASEGT.

The CDR3 loop reads CASSTRGDRVADTQYF. The CDR3 coding sequence is TGTGCCAGCAGCACAAGGGGGGACAGGGTGGCAGATACGCAGTATTTT. The chain couples TRBV27 to TRBJ2-3; 9 nucleotides agree with TRBD1. CDR1 and CDR2 (germline): MNHEY, SMNVEV (reference sequence). Unmatched junction bases numbered 11, after V lost 6 bases and J lost 4 bases. The CDR3 sequence is 16 residues long.

The rearrangement uses TRBV5-6 and TRBJ1-2; 9 bases are a match to TRBD1. CDR3 size: 14 residues. Per germline, CDR1 SGHDT and CDR2 YYEEEE. The trim removed 5 bases at V and 3 bases at J, leaving 5 bases unmatched. The CDR3: CASSYRQGDYGYTF. CDR3 DNA sequence: TGTGCCAGCAGTTACCGACAGGGGGACTATGGCTACACCTTC. Together with reference TRBV5-6 and TRBJ1-2, the CDR3 gives the full variable domain: DAGVTQSPTHLIKTRGQQVTLRCSPKSGHDTVSWYQQALGQGPQFIFQYYEEEERQRGNFPDRFSGHQFPNYSSELNVNALLLGDSALYLCASSYRQGDYGYTFGSGTRLTVV.

The J gene is TRBJ2-3, the V gene TRBV29-1; 9 bases are shared with TRBD1. Trimming at V came to 4 bases and at J to 0 bases, leaving 2 bases not matched to a gene. CDR1 and CDR2 (germline): SQVTM, ANQGSEA. CDR3 length equals 14 residues. The CDR3 DNA reads as TGCAGCGTTGCGGGGACAGGGAGCACAGATACGCAGTATTTT. Its translation is CSVAGTGSTDTQYF.

The chain combines TRBV19 with TRBJ2-7; the match to TRBD1 covers 7 bases. Germline CDR1 reads LNHDA; CDR2 reads SQIVND (reference sequence). V shed 0 bases, J shed 2 bases, and the junction held 1 base outside the gene matches. The CDR3 totals 14 residues. The chain's CDR3 is CASSIDDRAYEQYF. The CDR3 coding sequence is TGTGCCAGTAGTATAGACGACAGGGCCTACGAGCAGTACTTC.

This clone was seen a few times. The rearrangement links TRBV7-2 to TRBJ2-7, with TRBD2 matching 10 bases. This CDR3 has 15 residues. Per the germline V gene, CDR1 is SGHTA and CDR2 is FQGNSA. Germline trimming cut 5 bases from V and 6 bases from J; bases unmatched to any gene: 10. CDR3 in amino acids: CASSPWGSGGSEQYF. For the CDR3, the DNA is TGTGCCAGCAGCCCCTGGGGTAGCGGGGGGAGCGAGCAGTACTTC.

This clone has a handful of counts. The chain uses TRBV11-3 and TRBJ2-5; 7 nucleotides align to TRBD2. V lost 5 bases, J lost 2 bases, and 11 bases stayed unmatched. The CDR3 runs to 16 residues. Germline assignment: CDR1 SGHNT and CDR2 YENEEA. The CDR3 DNA follows: TGTGCCAGCAGCCCCCTAACGGGGGGTATTCAAGAGACCCAGTACTTC. Protein product: CASSPLTGGIQETQYF.

The rearrangement joins TRBV9 to TRBJ2-3; the D gene is possibly TRBD2 (7 bases). Germline V lookup: CDR1 SGDLS, CDR2 YYNGEE. Trimming removed 4 bases from V and 4 bases from J, with 22 bases in between. This CDR3 is built from 17 residues. This chain's CDR3 is CASSPFRGGLGADTQYF. Here the CDR3 DNA reads TGTGCCAGCAGCCCTTTCCGCGGGGGCCTTGGGGCAGATACGCAGTATTTT.

The chain joins TRBV18 to TRBJ1-5; the D gene is possibly TRBD1 (6 bases). Germline CDR1 and CDR2: KGHSH and LQKENI. The CDR3 totals 15 residues. V was clipped by 6 bases and J by 4 bases, with 16 bases between them. This CDR3 reads CASSPPDSTNQPQHF. CDR3 nucleotides: TGTGCCAGCTCTCCTCCGGACAGCACAAATCAGCCCCAGCATTTT.

The chain has TRBV7-9 and TRBJ1-4; no definite D call. V gave up 5 bases and J gave up 0 bases, with 10 bases separating them. This CDR3 region has 15 residues. Per germline, CDR1 SEHNR and CDR2 FQNEAQ (reference sequence). The CDR3 DNA is TGTGCCAGCAGCCTCACACAAACAACTAATGAAAAACTGTTTTTT. It is translated as CASSLTQTTNEKLFF.

This chain uses TRBV28 with TRBJ2-1; TRBD2 matches at 7 bases. CDR1 and CDR2 (germline): MDHEN, SYDVKM. V lost 4 bases to trimming and J lost 1 base; unmatched junction nucleotides: 7. The CDR3 covers 16 residues. The CDR3: CASSSPDGGSYNEQFF. As DNA, the CDR3 is TGTGCCAGCAGTTCCCCTGACGGGGGGTCCTACAATGAGCAGTTCTTC.

J is TRBJ1-2 and V is TRBV5-8; 7 nucleotides align to TRBD1. V was clipped by 5 bases and J by 7 bases; unmatched bases: 8. The CDR3 loop spans 13 amino acids. The germline CDR1 and CDR2 sequences are SGHTS and YDEGEE. CDR3 residues: CASSFNRGGGYTF. CDR3 DNA sequence: TGTGCCAGCAGTTTTAACAGGGGCGGTGGCTACACCTTC.

The chain is built from TRBV5-1 and TRBJ2-5, with D unresolved. The germline CDR1 and CDR2 sequences are SGHRS and YFSETQ. The CDR3 is 15 amino acids. V was cut by 5 bases and J by 4 bases, with 18 bases left in between. The CDR3 loop reads CASRQPNEVGETQYF. The CDR3 coding sequence is TGCGCCAGCAGACAACCCAATGAGGTTGGAGAGACCCAGTACTTC.

The genes are TRBV2 and TRBJ1-5; no clear D. Trimming left V 2 bases short and J 0 bases short, with 14 bases between. The germline CDR1 and CDR2 sequences are SNHLY and FYNNEI. The CDR3 is 17 residues long. The CDR3 DNA sequence: TGTGCCAGCAGTGAATGGGGTCCGGGATATAGCAATCAGCCCCAGCATTTT. Protein sequence: CASSEWGPGYSNQPQHF.

The chain carries TRBV10-3 and TRBJ1-4; no definite D call. The V gene's germline CDR1 is ENHRY and CDR2 SYGVKD. Trimming stripped 0 bases from V and 3 bases from J, with 8 bases between. The CDR3 contains 15 residues. CDR3 bases: TGTGCCATCAGTGAGTCAGCGGACTCTAATGAAAAACTGTTTTTT. Its translation: CAISESADSNEKLFF.

The V gene is TRBV19, the J gene TRBJ2-1, with 13 bases fitting TRBD2. The V and J ends lost 3 bases and 7 bases, in that order; junction bases with no gene match: 6. This CDR3 comprises 16 residues. Germline V CDR1 and CDR2: LNHDA, SQIVND (reference sequence). The CDR3 bases are TGTGCCAGTAGTATTGGTAGGACTAGCGGGAGTAATGAGCAGTTCTTC. Residues: CASSIGRTSGSNEQFF.

The chain carries TRBV9 and TRBJ2-5; possible D gene TRBD2, 6 bases. The germline V and J ends were trimmed by 2 bases and 3 bases, with 8 bases remaining between them. CDR1 SGDLS and CDR2 YYNGEE come from the germline V gene. The CDR3 has 13 residues. CDR3 nucleotide sequence: TGTGCCAGCAGCGTCCCGGGGGAAGAGACCCAGTACTTC. This translates into CASSVPGEETQYF.

This clone was seen a single time. This chain links TRBV9 with TRBJ2-1, with D unresolved. The CDR3 is made up of 13 amino acids. Per germline, CDR1 SGDLS and CDR2 YYNGEE. Trimming left V 3 bases short and J 1 base short, with 5 bases between. The CDR3 reads CASSGGSYNEQFF. The CDR3 DNA reads TGTGCCAGCAGCGGAGGATCCTACAATGAGCAGTTCTTC.

CDR3 nucleotides: TGTGCCAGCAGCTTCGGGACTCCCTACAATGAGCAGTTCTTC. Protein product: CASSFGTPYNEQFF. The rearrangement joins TRBV28 to TRBJ2-1; tentative D call: TRBD2 (6 bases). V lost 6 bases to trimming and J lost 2 bases, with 11 bases between them. Looked up from germline, CDR1 is MDHEN and CDR2 is SYDVKM. CDR3 size: 14 residues.

The V and J genes are TRBV6-4 and TRBJ2-1; D call uncertain. Germline CDR1 and CDR2: MRHNA and SNTAGT. The V end was cut by 2 bases, the J end by 10 bases, with 15 bases between. The CDR3 loop spans 14 amino acids. CDR3 protein: CASSDRPATGEQFF. CDR3 nucleotide sequence: TGTGCCAGCAGTGACCGCCCAGCGACCGGAGAGCAGTTCTTC.

A remark on this clone: A junction boundary mismatches the germline segment, possibly from a read error. The V call is TRBV7-9, the J call TRBJ1-2, with D perhaps TRBD1 (5 bases). Germline V lookup: CDR1 SEHNR, CDR2 FQNEAQ (reference sequence). The CDR3 contains 16 residues. Here the CDR3 DNA reads TGTTCCAGCTCCCCCCGGGCCAGGGAAGGGGACTATGGCTACACCTTC. Its translation: CSSSPRAREGDYGYTF.

The chain carries TRBV28 and TRBJ2-7; 10 nucleotides match TRBD1. The germline CDR1 and CDR2 sequences are MDHEN and SYDVKM. V dropped 3 bases and J dropped 1; count of bases not matched to a gene: 6. The CDR3 is 16 residues long. For the CDR3, the DNA is TGTGCCAGCAGTTTCGAGACAGGGGGCGCGTCCTACGAGCAGTACTTC. Encoded protein: CASSFETGGASYEQYF.

This clone was found a few times. The gene calls are TRBV30 and TRBJ2-7; 9 nucleotides line up with TRBD1. The CDR3 consists of 14 residues. V was clipped by 5 bases and J by 1 base; unmatched bases: 6. Germline assignment: CDR1 GTSNPN and CDR2 SVGIG (reference sequence). The CDR3 nucleotides are TGTGCCTGGGGCTACGGGACAGGGTCCTACGAGCAGTACTTC. It is translated as CAWGYGTGSYEQYF.

The chain has TRBV2 and TRBJ2-1; 8 bases agree with TRBD2. Germline V gives CDR1 SNHLY, CDR2 FYNNEI. This CDR3 has 15 amino acids. The trim removed 8 bases at V and 5 bases at J, leaving 11 bases unmatched. The CDR3 coding sequence is TGTGCCAGCGGGTTAGGTGGGACTAGGCACAATGAGCAGTTCTTC. Its translation is CASGLGGTRHNEQFF.